The clone carrying this TCR beta chain was seen many times. Its target is unknown. As for time point: newly diagnosed GD, antithyroid drugs for less than 3 months. PBMC-derived RNA was used for the TCR library. This entry comes from a study of regulatory T cells in long-lasting Graves disease. On the study more broadly: Antithyroid drugs had been taken under 3 months by newly diagnosed Graves' patients. General observations from the study: Accuracy may have been reduced by the small sample size.

CDR3 regions were amplified by Arm-PCR using iRepertoire HTBI primers to build TCR beta libraries. TCRdb re-called the multiplex PCR reads with MiXCR, one entry per CDR3 protein. This sample has 300,000 to 450,000 distinct CDR3 sequences, with around 15% found just once. This CDR3 is 14 amino acids long. V was clipped by 6 bases and J by 3 bases, with 15 bases between them. The receptor comes from a female donor with Graves disease. V gene TRBV12-3 or TRBV12-4 combines with J gene TRBJ2-7; perhaps D is TRBD1 or TRBD2 (5 bases each). The sample here was peripheral blood mononuclear cells (PBMCs), taken at new diagnosis, from a patient treated with antithyroid drugs. The CDR3, as DNA: TGTGCCAGCAGCCCCGGGGCAGGGAGCTACGAGCAGTACTTC. Translation: CASSPGAGSYEQYF.